The rows below give T cell receptor beta chains drawn from one sample of a study of cytomegalovirus exposure and HLA in healthy donors. TCRdb's table, derived via immunoSEQ multiplex PCR, lists solely in-frame clones and lacks some. The sample consists of roughly 100,000 clones, about 86% of them appearing once. Sample: PBMCs. The receptors derive from a woman aged 18-29 years in good health and CMV-seropositive. The CDR3 runs from the conserved cysteine through the conserved F or W. The D gene is left open where the match is weak. The size field is filled for only some rows; it gives once, few, many or a size class.

d_call clone_size j_call v_call cdr3_aa cdr3_nt
. . TRBJ2-7 TRBV7-6 CASSLDDREAYEQYF TGTGCCAGCAGCTTGGACGACAGGGAGGCGTACGAGCAGTACTTC
. . TRBJ2-7 TRBV9 CASSVEERPLEQYF TGTGCCAGCAGCGTAGAGGAGAGGCCCCTCGAGCAGTACTTC
. . TRBJ2-7 TRBV28 CASSPPGFYEQYF TGTGCCAGCAGTCCCCCGGGGTTCTACGAGCAGTACTTC
. . TRBJ2-2 TRBV4-2 CASSQSQGELFF TGTGCCAGCAGCCAATCACAGGGAGAGCTGTTTTTT
TRBD1 . TRBJ2-3 TRBV7-9 CASSSTQGVGDTQYF TGTGCCAGCAGCTCCACCCAGGGGGTAGGGGATACGCAGTATTTT
. . TRBJ1-2 TRBV19 CASSLQDSYGYTF TGTGCCAGTAGTCTTCAGGACAGCTATGGCTACACCTTC
. few TRBJ1-5 TRBV18 CASSTDLNQPQHF TGTGCCAGCTCAACCGATCTAAATCAGCCCCAGCATTTT
. . TRBJ1-5 TRBV4-1 CASSQETSYSNQPQHF TGCGCCAGCAGCCAAGAAACGTCCTATAGCAATCAGCCCCAGCATTTT
. . TRBJ2-2 TRBV4-2 CASSGGPSTGELFF TGTGCCAGCAGCGGGGGCCCGAGCACCGGGGAGCTGTTTTTT
. . TRBJ2-2 TRBV18 CASSPFQGEHGELFF TGTGCCAGCTCACCCTTCCAGGGTGAACACGGGGAGCTGTTTTTT
. . TRBJ2-2 TRBV27 CASSYTVGELFF TGTGCCAGCAGTTATACGGTCGGGGAGCTGTTTTTT
TRBD1 . TRBJ2-5 TRBV4-1 CASSQDSARGQETQYF TGCGCCAGCAGCCAAGATTCAGCCAGGGGGCAGGAGACCCAGTACTTC
TRBD2 . TRBJ2-3 TRBV2 CASSASGSLDTQYF TGTGCCAGCAGTGCTAGCGGGAGCCTAGATACGCAGTATTTT
TRBD1 . TRBJ1-2 TRBV6-5 CASSFRDRRDYGYTF TGTGCCAGCAGTTTCCGGGACAGGAGGGACTATGGCTACACCTTC
TRBD1 . TRBJ1-2 TRBV6-1 CASSEQGGRTNYGYTF TGTGCCAGCAGTGAACAAGGGGGCAGAACTAACTATGGCTACACCTTC
TRBD2 . TRBJ2-1 TRBV11-2 CASSLGPSGRNEQFF TGTGCCAGCAGCTTAGGTCCTAGCGGGAGGAATGAGCAGTTCTTC